These T cell receptor beta chains were read from a single sample in a study of human T cells and chemical hapten exposure. In TCRdb, the RACE reads were re-called with MiXCR into one record per CDR3 protein. Of around 120,000 distinct CDR3 sequences listed, about 12% are singletons. This sample comprised whole blood, obtained in connection with sensitization to the hapten diphenylcyclopropenone (DPC). Every receptor here comes from a woman aged 50 to 65 with alopecia areata. Some clones in this sample may be carry-over from other donors' samples. CDR3s leave out the opening cysteine and the closing phenylalanine or tryptophan.

j_gene | v_gene | CDR3aa
TRBJ1-3 | TRBV6-5 | ASRVSLGTIY
TRBJ1-6 | TRBV5-6 | ASSFRRGNSPLH
TRBJ2-3 | TRBV5-4 | ASSLPPLLEGSDTQY
TRBJ2-7 | TRBV20-1 | SAREASGRGEQY
TRBJ2-7 | TRBV28 | ASSSPSGGHEQY
TRBJ1-1 | TRBV29-1 | SATENTEAF
TRBJ2-7 | TRBV4-2 | ASSPGDIYEQY
TRBJ2-1 | TRBV5-1 | ASSPRGQGNEQF
TRBJ2-4 | TRBV7-8 | ASSLYPGLAVNIQY
TRBJ2-6 | TRBV11-2 | ASSHGLNTESGANVLT
TRBJ2-6 | TRBV6-2/TRBV6-3 | ASSKTWRTGANVLT
TRBJ2-5 | TRBV14 | ASSHSGTQY
TRBJ2-2 | TRBV27 | ASSLLGSRELF
TRBJ2-7 | TRBV10-2 | ASSDPGLGSYEQY
TRBJ2-5 | TRBV29-1 | SVEGGGETQY
TRBJ2-2 | TRBV6-5 | ASTRDRGRTGELF
TRBJ2-4 | TRBV12-3/TRBV12-4 | ASSLEDGRSTNIQY
TRBJ2-1 | TRBV19 | ASSGLSSSTYNEQF
TRBJ2-1 | TRBV3-1 | ASSPRWGGENYNEQF
TRBJ2-3 | TRBV6-5 | ASTTRLAEDTQY
TRBJ2-3 | TRBV18 | ASSPATADTQY
TRBJ1-3 | TRBV7-8 | ASSLRGGRTGNTIY
TRBJ2-7 | TRBV6-2/TRBV6-3 | ASSDDRVPLPYEQY
TRBJ1-6 | TRBV28 | ASKLSYNSPLH
TRBJ2-3 | TRBV21-1 | ASSKSQSWAGGADTQY
TRBJ2-6 | TRBV2 | ASSYQGLAGGPGANVLT
TRBJ1-2 | TRBV28 | ASRKTDSYGYT
TRBJ2-6 | TRBV2 | ARQGTSSGANVLT
TRBJ2-3 | TRBV28 | ASTGMRDTQY
TRBJ1-2 | TRBV5-6 | ASMKRRTLNYGYT
TRBJ2-7 | TRBV10-3 | AISEDGFSYEQY
TRBJ1-1 | TRBV3-1 | ASSRGTATMNTEAF
TRBJ2-3 | TRBV7-6 | ASSSSPSGGDTQY
TRBJ1-1 | TRBV29-1 | STQGHRNTEAF
TRBJ1-1 | TRBV7-2 | ASSLGVGAF
TRBJ2-3 | TRBV3-1 | ASRGGAFEQY
TRBJ1-2 | TRBV28 | ASSVQGIYGYT
TRBJ1-2 | TRBV29-1 | SVGTGDNYGYT
TRBJ2-3 | TRBV12-3/TRBV12-4 | ASRPTSTDTQY
TRBJ1-3 | TRBV7-6 | ASSLDPPGQGENTIY
TRBJ2-7 | TRBV28 | ASSLRAHEQY
TRBJ2-3 | TRBV7-2 | ASRNPTRGTDTQY
TRBJ2-7 | TRBV11-2 | ASSLEAYRTGEQY
TRBJ1-3 | TRBV5-1 | ASSTGGASGNTIY
TRBJ2-7 | TRBV4-1 | ASSQGPADRGNYEQY
TRBJ2-4 | TRBV6-2/TRBV6-3 | ASSPRIPPGKNIQY
TRBJ2-2 | TRBV29-1 | SVDGTGPTGELF
TRBJ1-6 | TRBV5-6 | ASSLDPSSNSPLH
TRBJ2-1 | TRBV2 | ASRRQGALNEQF
TRBJ2-1 | TRBV27 | ASKLQEVYNEQF